This T cell receptor (beta chain) was sequenced for a study of blood T cell repertoires in COVID-19. On the study more broadly: COVID-19 samples from acute and convalescent phases originated in the United States, Italy and Spain. PBMCs, B-cell-depleted T cells, or T cells were the source of the cDNA or gDNA that made up the material.

Measured with immunoSEQ multiplex PCR; TCRdb has only the in-frame clones, and not every one. Of roughly 150,000 clones listed, about four fifths are singletons. The CDR3 runs to 11 residues. V was pared by 3 bases and J by 5 bases, with 4 bases between. The chain couples TRBV12-3 or TRBV12-4 to TRBJ1-2; D is uncertain. What was sequenced was peripheral blood. This clonotype was sampled from a man aged 55-75 years with acute or convalescent COVID-19. CDR3 nucleotides: TGTGCCAGCAGTTTGCAGTATGGCTACACCTTC. Its protein product is CASSLQYGYTF.